Listed below are T cell receptor beta chains from one sample, sequenced in a study of cytomegalovirus exposure and HLA in healthy donors. Generated by immunoSEQ multiplex PCR, the TCRdb table keeps only in-frame clones and is missing some. The sample records some 62,000 clones, more than 75% being singletons. The specimen was PBMCs. These receptors were taken from a man aged 18-30 years in good health and CMV-seronegative. The CDR3 runs from the conserved cysteine through the conserved F or W. D genes are given only for firm matches. Size is stated for part of the rows, as once, few or many counts, or as a class when the clone is expanded.

TRBJ1-4,TRBD1,TRBV27,14,-,TGTGCCAGCAGTTTTGGAGGGGGCAATGAAAAACTGTTTTTT,CASSFGGGNEKLFF
TRBJ1-4,-,TRBV6-6,12,-,TGTGCCATCCGTGGATCAGGTGAAAAACTGTTTTTT,CAIRGSGEKLFF
TRBJ1-1,TRBD1,TRBV25-1,14,-,TGTGCCAGCAGTGATACAGGGGCGCACACTGAAGCTTTCTTT,CASSDTGAHTEAFF
TRBJ1-6,-,TRBV10-2,13,-,TGCGCCAGCTCAAGAGGCGCGGGGTCACCCCTCCACTTT,CASSRGAGSPLHF
TRBJ2-7,TRBD1,TRBV28,14,-,TGTGCCAGCAGTTTATTATCCAGGGACAGCGAGCAGTACTTC,CASSLLSRDSEQYF
TRBJ1-5,TRBD1,TRBV6-6,12,-,TGTGCGAGCGGGACAGGCAATCAGCCCCAGCATTTT,CASGTGNQPQHF
TRBJ2-1,TRBD2,TRBV6-1,13,-,TGTGCCAGCAGTTTAGCGGGGACTAATGAGCAGTTCTTC,CASSLAGTNEQFF
TRBJ1-5,-,TRBV2,15,-,TGTGCCAGCAGTGAAGCGGCGGTCTTGTACCAGCCCCAGCATTTT,CASSEAAVLYQPQHF
TRBJ2-2,TRBD2,TRBV5-4,16,-,TGTGCCAGCAGCCAATGGGGGGGGATGAACACCGGGGAGCTGTTTTTT,CASSQWGGMNTGELFF
TRBJ2-1,TRBD1,TRBV5-4,15,-,TGTGCCAGCAGCTTGGTTGGGGACAGGTACAATGAGCAGTTCTTC,CASSLVGDRYNEQFF
TRBJ1-5,TRBD1,TRBV28,15,-,TGTGCCAGCACCCGGACAGGGGCGAGCAATCAGCCCCAGCATTTT,CASTRTGASNQPQHF
TRBJ2-7,-,TRBV11-2,13,-,TGTGCCAGCAGCTCCGGACAGTCCTACGAGCAGTACTTC,CASSSGQSYEQYF
TRBJ1-6,-,TRBV7-6,13,-,TGTGCCAGCAGCCCCAACGGGAATTCACCCCTCCACTTT,CASSPNGNSPLHF
TRBJ2-2,-,TRBV5-1,15,-,TGCGCCAGCAGCACCCGACAGGATAGGTCCGGGGAGCTGTTTTTT,CASSTRQDRSGELFF
TRBJ2-7,TRBD1,TRBV7-9,19,-,TGTGCCAGCAGCTTACCCCCTAATTCCTACAGGGGGCTTACCTACGAGCAGTACTTC,CASSLPPNSYRGLTYEQYF
TRBJ2-7,-,TRBV7-2,11,-,TGTGCCAGCAGCGGGGCAGGCGAGCAGTACTTC,CASSGAGEQYF
TRBJ1-4,-,TRBV25-1,13,few,TGTGCCAGCTCCCCCCCGGCTAATGAAAAACTGTTTTTT,CASSPPANEKLFF
TRBJ2-1,TRBD1,TRBV6-5,15,-,TGTGCCAGCAGTCCTTCACAGGGGCCCTACAATGAGCAGTTCTTC,CASSPSQGPYNEQFF
TRBJ2-3,TRBD2,TRBV10-1,15,-,TGCGCCAGCAGTGAGATTTCGGGGCGGGAGGATACGCAGTATTTT,CASSEISGREDTQYF
TRBJ2-5,-,TRBV7-2,13,-,TGTGCCAGCAGCTTAGTAGGGGTTGGGACCCAGTACTTC,CASSLVGVGTQYF
TRBJ2-7,-,TRBV9,14,-,TGTGCCAGCAGCTCCTACAGGGATTCTTACGAGCAGTACTTC,CASSSYRDSYEQYF
TRBJ2-2,TRBD2,TRBV15,14,-,TGTGCCACCAGCAGAGGGGGGGGAACCGGGGAGCTGTTTTTT,CATSRGGGTGELFF
TRBJ1-6,-,TRBV5-1,14,-,TGCGCCAGCAGAGGAGGGATTAATGTTTCACCCCTCCACTTT,CASRGGINVSPLHF
TRBJ1-5,-,TRBV15,16,-,TGTGCCACCCTCAATTCGGCGGGGGGAATGGATCAGCCCCAGCATTTT,CATLNSAGGMDQPQHF